This T cell receptor (beta chain) derives from a study of T-cell memory formation after mild COVID-19. Study findings and constraints: The study detected some responding clones in pre-infection memory, suggesting cross-reactive memory joined.

This clonotype has only a few counts. Its target is unknown. Germline V gives CDR1 DFQATT, CDR2 SNEGSKA (reference sequence). This CDR3 has 14 residues. J lost 5 bases, V lost 5 bases, and 6 bases had no gene match. TCRdb recomputed calls from the 5' RACE reads with MiXCR, one row per CDR3 protein. The sample yields just over 60,000 distinct CDR3 sequences, about 10% seen once. The TCR was taken from a man aged 18 to 35 who had mild COVID-19 (a few samples of this study predate the infection). Cell type and time point are not known. The chain is built from TRBV20-1 and TRBJ2-5, with 12 positions matching TRBD2. Specimen: PBMCs or a T cell subset sorted from them (not recorded which). The CDR3 protein is CSASGLAGTETQYF. The CDR3 DNA is TGCAGTGCTTCTGGACTAGCGGGGACGGAGACCCAGTACTTC.